A selection of T cell receptor beta chains follows, all from one sample in a study of blood T cell repertoires in COVID-19. Profiling relied on immunoSEQ multiplex PCR, and the TCRdb table lists in-frame clones only, not all of them. Of about 23,000 clones listed, about 83% are singletons. The specimen was peripheral blood. These receptors were collected from a man aged 70-80 years with acute or convalescent COVID-19. Both conserved end residues are part of each CDR3. Fields, in order: D gene, V gene, clone size, J gene, CDR3 DNA, CDR3 protein. The D gene is left open where the match is weak. Clone size, where shown, is once, few, many, or a class for clones that have expanded.

d_call: TRBD1; v_call: TRBV5-1; clone_size: -; j_call: TRBJ2-7; cdr3_nt: TGCGCCAGCAGCCCCCCGGGGACAGGGGTTCTCGAGCAGTACTTC; cdr3_aa: CASSPPGTGVLEQYF
d_call: TRBD1; v_call: TRBV12-3/TRBV12-4; clone_size: -; j_call: TRBJ1-2; cdr3_nt: TGTGCCAGCAGTTATGACAGGGAATATGGCTACACCTTC; cdr3_aa: CASSYDREYGYTF
d_call: -; v_call: TRBV5-6; clone_size: -; j_call: TRBJ2-1; cdr3_nt: TGTGCCAGCAGCTCCGCTACTAGCTTCCATGAGCAGTTCTTC; cdr3_aa: CASSSATSFHEQFF
d_call: -; v_call: TRBV4-1; clone_size: -; j_call: TRBJ2-7; cdr3_nt: TGCGCCAGCAGCCAAGATGAATTGCAGGGTAGGGAGCAGTACTTC; cdr3_aa: CASSQDELQGREQYF
d_call: TRBD1; v_call: TRBV7-9; clone_size: -; j_call: TRBJ1-1; cdr3_nt: TGTGCCAGCAGCGTCGACAGGGCAGGGATGAACACTGAAGCTTTCTTT; cdr3_aa: CASSVDRAGMNTEAFF
d_call: -; v_call: TRBV7-9; clone_size: -; j_call: TRBJ2-2; cdr3_nt: TGTGCCAGTAGCTTAGTTTCCGGTCCCGGTGACACCGGGGAGCTGTTTTTT; cdr3_aa: CASSLVSGPGDTGELFF
d_call: TRBD2; v_call: TRBV5-1; clone_size: -; j_call: TRBJ2-1; cdr3_nt: TGCGCCAGCGGGACTAGCGGGAATGAGCAGTTCTTC; cdr3_aa: CASGTSGNEQFF
d_call: -; v_call: TRBV3-1/TRBV3-2; clone_size: -; j_call: TRBJ2-5; cdr3_nt: TGTGCCAGCAGCCCCTCTATTCAAGAGACCCAGTACTTC; cdr3_aa: CASSPSIQETQYF
d_call: -; v_call: TRBV7-9; clone_size: once; j_call: TRBJ1-1; cdr3_nt: TGTGCCAGCAGCCCTCAGATGAACACTGAAGCTTTCTTT; cdr3_aa: CASSPQMNTEAFF
d_call: TRBD2; v_call: TRBV9; clone_size: -; j_call: TRBJ2-7; cdr3_nt: TGTGCCAGCAGCGTAGGGGAGGGATACGAGCAGTACTTC; cdr3_aa: CASSVGEGYEQYF
d_call: -; v_call: TRBV28; clone_size: -; j_call: TRBJ2-5; cdr3_nt: TGTGCCAGCAGTCTCCCGGGTACCTTGGAAGAGACCCAGTACTTC; cdr3_aa: CASSLPGTLEETQYF
d_call: TRBD1; v_call: TRBV2; clone_size: few; j_call: TRBJ1-1; cdr3_nt: TGTGCCAGCAGTGAGGTCAGGGGGGTAGCTGAAGCTTTCTTT; cdr3_aa: CASSEVRGVAEAFF
d_call: -; v_call: TRBV7-2; clone_size: -; j_call: TRBJ2-7; cdr3_nt: TGTGCCAGCAGCAATAGCCGGGGAGGCAGGTTGCACTTC; cdr3_aa: CASSNSRGGRLHF
d_call: -; v_call: TRBV9; clone_size: -; j_call: TRBJ1-6; cdr3_nt: TGTGCCAGCAGCGTAGAGCGAGATAATTCACCCCTCCACTTT; cdr3_aa: CASSVERDNSPLHF
d_call: TRBD1; v_call: TRBV5-5; clone_size: -; j_call: TRBJ1-2; cdr3_nt: TGTGCCAGCAGCTCGCCTCAGGGGGTCGGGCCTGGTGGCTACACCTTC; cdr3_aa: CASSSPQGVGPGGYTF
d_call: -; v_call: TRBV4-3; clone_size: -; j_call: TRBJ2-5; cdr3_nt: TGCGCCAGCAGCCAAGATGCGGGGGAGACCCAGTACTTC; cdr3_aa: CASSQDAGETQYF
d_call: -; v_call: TRBV4-1; clone_size: -; j_call: TRBJ1-6; cdr3_nt: TGCGCCAGCAGCCAAGATTCGCAGGGGTTTTCACCCCTCCACTTT; cdr3_aa: CASSQDSQGFSPLHF
d_call: -; v_call: TRBV7-2; clone_size: -; j_call: TRBJ1-5; cdr3_nt: TGTGCCAGCACCGGCCGGGGGGGGAATCAGCCCCAGCATTTT; cdr3_aa: CASTGRGGNQPQHF
d_call: -; v_call: TRBV20-1; clone_size: -; j_call: TRBJ1-5; cdr3_nt: TGCAGTGCTAGTCTCGCGGGACGGAGCAATCAGCCCCAGCATTTT; cdr3_aa: CSASLAGRSNQPQHF
d_call: TRBD2; v_call: TRBV20-1; clone_size: -; j_call: TRBJ2-3; cdr3_nt: TGCAGTGCTAGTGTAATAGCGGGGGTTCCTACGCAGTATTTT; cdr3_aa: CSASVIAGVPTQYF
d_call: -; v_call: TRBV7-2; clone_size: -; j_call: TRBJ2-7; cdr3_nt: TGTGCCAGCAGCTTGGAGCGTGTCTACGAGCAGTACTTC; cdr3_aa: CASSLERVYEQYF
d_call: -; v_call: TRBV28; clone_size: -; j_call: TRBJ2-3; cdr3_nt: TGTGCCAGCAGGCCGACTAGTAACGGCGATACGCAGTATTTT; cdr3_aa: CASRPTSNGDTQYF
d_call: TRBD1; v_call: TRBV11-3; clone_size: -; j_call: TRBJ2-7; cdr3_nt: TGTGCCAGCAGCCCCGCGGGACAGGGAACCGAGCAGTACTTC; cdr3_aa: CASSPAGQGTEQYF
d_call: -; v_call: TRBV5-1; clone_size: -; j_call: TRBJ2-7; cdr3_nt: TGCGCCAGCAGCTCGATTCCTCTCCGAGGAGAGACCTACGAGCAGTACTTC; cdr3_aa: CASSSIPLRGETYEQYF
d_call: TRBD1; v_call: TRBV6-5; clone_size: -; j_call: TRBJ1-5; cdr3_nt: TGTGCCAGCAGTAAGACAGGGGGAAGGCAGCCCCAGCATTTT; cdr3_aa: CASSKTGGRQPQHF
d_call: -; v_call: TRBV29-1; clone_size: -; j_call: TRBJ1-1; cdr3_nt: TGCAGCGTTGACGGACAGAAATTCACTGAAGCTTTCTTT; cdr3_aa: CSVDGQKFTEAFF
d_call: TRBD1; v_call: TRBV28; clone_size: -; j_call: TRBJ1-5; cdr3_nt: TGTGCCAGCATTAAACAGGGGGCTGGTCAGCCCCAGCATTTT; cdr3_aa: CASIKQGAGQPQHF
d_call: -; v_call: TRBV6-5; clone_size: -; j_call: TRBJ2-4; cdr3_nt: TGTGCCAGCAGTTACGGATTCATACAGGGGGGGAACATTCAGTACTTC; cdr3_aa: CASSYGFIQGGNIQYF
d_call: TRBD1; v_call: TRBV4-2; clone_size: -; j_call: TRBJ2-7; cdr3_nt: TGTGCCAGCAGCCGACAGGGGGCGAGGGAGCAGTACTTC; cdr3_aa: CASSRQGAREQYF
d_call: -; v_call: TRBV27; clone_size: -; j_call: TRBJ1-5; cdr3_nt: TGTGCCAGCAGTTTTTCCTACAATCAGCCCCAGCATTTT; cdr3_aa: CASSFSYNQPQHF
d_call: -; v_call: TRBV30; clone_size: once; j_call: TRBJ1-1; cdr3_nt: TGTGCCTGGAGCATGGGGGGTATTCTTAGAGAAGCTTTCTTT; cdr3_aa: CAWSMGGILREAFF
d_call: -; v_call: TRBV7-9; clone_size: -; j_call: TRBJ2-7; cdr3_nt: TGTGCCAGCAGCAAACCAGACTCCTACGAGCAGTACTTC; cdr3_aa: CASSKPDSYEQYF
d_call: -; v_call: TRBV18; clone_size: few; j_call: TRBJ1-1; cdr3_nt: TGTGCCAGCTCACCACCCGTGAGGAACACTGAAGCTTTCTTT; cdr3_aa: CASSPPVRNTEAFF
d_call: TRBD1; v_call: TRBV30; clone_size: -; j_call: TRBJ2-1; cdr3_nt: TGTGCCTGGAGTGGCCCCCGGGACAGGGGATCGAATGAGCAGTTCTTC; cdr3_aa: CAWSGPRDRGSNEQFF
d_call: TRBD1; v_call: TRBV5-1; clone_size: -; j_call: TRBJ1-2; cdr3_nt: TGCGCCAGCAGCTTACAGGGGTCCCCCAATGGCTACACCTTC; cdr3_aa: CASSLQGSPNGYTF
d_call: -; v_call: TRBV12-3/TRBV12-4; clone_size: -; j_call: TRBJ1-1; cdr3_nt: TGTGCCAGCAGTTTGGCGGGGAACACTGAAGCTTTCTTT; cdr3_aa: CASSLAGNTEAFF
d_call: -; v_call: TRBV12-5; clone_size: -; j_call: TRBJ2-4; cdr3_nt: TGTGCTAGTGGCCCCGAACAGGGCGGTGCGGTGTACTTC; cdr3_aa: CASGPEQGGAVYF
d_call: -; v_call: TRBV30; clone_size: -; j_call: TRBJ1-4; cdr3_nt: TGTGCCTGGAGTCTCCCAGGGGTAAATGAAAAACTGTTTTTT; cdr3_aa: CAWSLPGVNEKLFF
d_call: -; v_call: TRBV11-2; clone_size: -; j_call: TRBJ2-4; cdr3_nt: TGTGCCAGCAGCTTAGTCACAGTTGCCAAAAACATTCAGTACTTC; cdr3_aa: CASSLVTVAKNIQYF
d_call: TRBD1; v_call: TRBV19; clone_size: -; j_call: TRBJ2-5; cdr3_nt: TGTGCCAGTAGTCCCACTCCACAGGGGATTCGGGAGACCCAGTACTTC; cdr3_aa: CASSPTPQGIRETQYF
d_call: TRBD2; v_call: TRBV5-4; clone_size: few; j_call: TRBJ2-3; cdr3_nt: TGTGCCAGCAGTTTAAGACTAGCGGGAATTACAGATACGCAGTATTTT; cdr3_aa: CASSLRLAGITDTQYF
d_call: -; v_call: TRBV11-2; clone_size: once; j_call: TRBJ2-7; cdr3_nt: TGTGCCAGCAGCTTAGCCGGGCAGCGGGAGCAGTACTTC; cdr3_aa: CASSLAGQREQYF
d_call: TRBD2; v_call: TRBV19; clone_size: -; j_call: TRBJ2-7; cdr3_nt: TGTGCCAGTAGTATAGCCGCTAGCGGACTCTACGAGCAGTACTTC; cdr3_aa: CASSIAASGLYEQYF
d_call: TRBD2; v_call: TRBV29-1; clone_size: few; j_call: TRBJ2-7; cdr3_nt: TGCAGCGTTCCTCGGGGGGGAGACCCACACGAGCAGTACTTC; cdr3_aa: CSVPRGGDPHEQYF
d_call: -; v_call: TRBV7-2; clone_size: -; j_call: TRBJ2-7; cdr3_nt: TGTGCCAGCAGCTTACCGGGGTTGACTTTCGAGCAGTACTTC; cdr3_aa: CASSLPGLTFEQYF
d_call: -; v_call: TRBV4-1; clone_size: once; j_call: TRBJ2-2; cdr3_nt: TGCGCCAGCAGCCAAGAGGGGCAGGGTTCCGGGGAGCTGTTTTTT; cdr3_aa: CASSQEGQGSGELFF
d_call: TRBD2; v_call: TRBV19; clone_size: -; j_call: TRBJ2-1; cdr3_nt: TGTGCCAGTAGCCCCCGGGCTAGCGGGAGCGATGAGCAGTTCTTC; cdr3_aa: CASSPRASGSDEQFF
d_call: TRBD2; v_call: TRBV7-2; clone_size: once; j_call: TRBJ2-1; cdr3_nt: TGTGCCAGCAGCTCTATAGCGGGAGGCGGGAGCTCCTACAATGAGCAGTTCTTC; cdr3_aa: CASSSIAGGGSSYNEQFF
d_call: -; v_call: TRBV6-6; clone_size: once; j_call: TRBJ1-2; cdr3_nt: TGTGCCAGCAGTCCGACGGGGTCACAGGGTTCTATGGATGGCTACACCTTC; cdr3_aa: CASSPTGSQGSMDGYTF
d_call: TRBD1; v_call: TRBV5-1; clone_size: -; j_call: TRBJ1-1; cdr3_nt: TGCGCCAGCCTCTTGGCCACAGGGGGACACACTGAAGCTTTCTTT; cdr3_aa: CASLLATGGHTEAFF
d_call: -; v_call: TRBV30; clone_size: -; j_call: TRBJ1-6; cdr3_nt: TGTGCCTCCTCCCTTGGCACCCTCCACTTT; cdr3_aa: CASSLGTLHF
d_call: -; v_call: TRBV7-2; clone_size: -; j_call: TRBJ2-7; cdr3_nt: TGTGCCAGCAGCGCGGCGGTCGGGAGCTCCTACGAGCAGTACTTC; cdr3_aa: CASSAAVGSSYEQYF
d_call: -; v_call: TRBV7-3; clone_size: -; j_call: TRBJ2-2; cdr3_nt: TGTGCCAGCAGCGCGTCGAACACCGGGGAGCTGTTTTTT; cdr3_aa: CASSASNTGELFF
d_call: TRBD2; v_call: TRBV4-3; clone_size: once; j_call: TRBJ2-5; cdr3_nt: TGCGCCAGCAGCCCCCATCGAAGCGGGGGTGGGGAGACCCAGTACTTC; cdr3_aa: CASSPHRSGGGETQYF
d_call: -; v_call: TRBV30; clone_size: -; j_call: TRBJ2-3; cdr3_nt: TGTGCCTGGAGGCGAACAGATACGCAGTATTTT; cdr3_aa: CAWRRTDTQYF
d_call: TRBD1; v_call: TRBV5-8; clone_size: few; j_call: TRBJ2-4; cdr3_nt: TGTGCCAGCAGCTCTTCGGGATGGACAGGGGGCGCGTACATTCAGTACTTC; cdr3_aa: CASSSSGWTGGAYIQYF
d_call: TRBD2; v_call: TRBV19; clone_size: -; j_call: TRBJ2-2; cdr3_nt: TGTGCCAGTAGTAACCGGGACGCTAGCGGAAGGGAGCTGTTTTTT; cdr3_aa: CASSNRDASGRELFF
d_call: -; v_call: TRBV7-9; clone_size: -; j_call: TRBJ1-5; cdr3_nt: TGTGCCAGCAGCCCCTCGGGGGGGCGCTTTTTGGGCAATCAGCCCCAGCATTTT; cdr3_aa: CASSPSGGRFLGNQPQHF
d_call: TRBD1; v_call: TRBV28; clone_size: -; j_call: TRBJ2-2; cdr3_nt: TGTGCCAGCAGTTCAGACAGGGCCCCCTCGAACACCGGGGAGCTGTTTTTT; cdr3_aa: CASSSDRAPSNTGELFF